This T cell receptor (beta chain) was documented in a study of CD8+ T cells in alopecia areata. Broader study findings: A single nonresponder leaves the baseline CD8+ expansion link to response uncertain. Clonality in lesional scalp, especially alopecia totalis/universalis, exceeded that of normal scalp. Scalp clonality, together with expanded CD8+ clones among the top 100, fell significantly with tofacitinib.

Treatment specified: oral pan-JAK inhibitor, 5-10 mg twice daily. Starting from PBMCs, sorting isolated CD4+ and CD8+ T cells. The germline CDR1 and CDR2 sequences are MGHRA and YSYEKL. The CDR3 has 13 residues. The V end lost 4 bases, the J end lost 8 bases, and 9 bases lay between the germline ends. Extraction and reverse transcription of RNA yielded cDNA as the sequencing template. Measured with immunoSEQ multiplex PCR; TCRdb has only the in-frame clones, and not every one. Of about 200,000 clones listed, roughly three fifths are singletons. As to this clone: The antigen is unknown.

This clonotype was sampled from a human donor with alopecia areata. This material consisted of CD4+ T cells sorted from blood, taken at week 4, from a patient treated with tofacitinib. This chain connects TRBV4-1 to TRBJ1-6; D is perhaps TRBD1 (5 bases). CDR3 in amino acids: CASSRARDSPLHF. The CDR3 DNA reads TGCGCCAGCAGCCGGGCCAGGGATTCACCCCTCCACTTT.